Sequencing of this T cell receptor (beta chain) was carried out in a study of T cells in Graves' hyperthyroidism and ophthalmopathy. Study information: Peripheral blood samples were taken at initial diagnosis, prior to any treatment. Study-level points and caveats: Ophthalmopathy could be told apart from stable hyperthyroidism with a 13 V-J model. Blood shared most expanded thyroid clonotypes above 0.001.

This clonotype was counted at least ten times. Its specificity is not known. V was shortened by 5 bases and J by 0 bases, with 13 bases between the two germline ends. CDR3 length: 16 amino acids. Per germline, CDR1 MDHEN and CDR2 SYDVKM. RNA transcripts yielded amplified TCR beta CDR3 regions. Initially, a first-round RT-PCR of the TCR CDR3 employed the HTBI primer set. In TCRdb, the multiplex PCR reads were re-called with MiXCR into one record per CDR3 protein. The sample has under 400,000 distinct CDR3 sequences, roughly 18% seen once. Sequencing used blood. This receptor was taken from a woman between 35 and 50 years old with Graves' ophthalmopathy. This chain links TRBV28 with TRBJ2-2; D not certain. This chain's CDR3 is CASSPQGVANTGELFF. DNA for the CDR3: TGTGCCAGCAGTCCCCAAGGAGTGGCGAACACCGGGGAGCTGTTTTTT. The full variable domain, in which reference TRBV28 and TRBJ2-2 provide the parts outside the CDR3, is DVKVTQSSRYLVKRTGEKVFLECVQDMDHENMFWYRQDPGLGLRLIYFSYDVKMKEKGDIPEGYSVSREKKERFSLILESASTNQTSMYLCASSPQGVANTGELFFGEGSRLTVL.